These 20 T cell receptor beta chains originate from one sample sequenced in a study of radiotherapy plus CTLA-4 blockade in lung cancer. Profiling relied on immunoSEQ multiplex PCR, and the TCRdb table lists in-frame clones only, not all of them. The table shows 40,000 to 60,000 clones, with 86% occurring only once. The sample in question was peripheral blood, obtained from a patient treated with radiotherapy plus ipilimumab. The receptors come from a human donor with non-small cell lung cancer that progressed on radiotherapy plus ipilimumab. Some clones in this sample may be carry-over from other donors' samples.

The chain carries TRBV29-1 and TRBJ2-6; 8 nucleotides align to TRBD1. The CDR3 is 14 residues long. Germline CDR1 reads SQVTM; CDR2 reads ANQGSEA. V dropped 4 bases and J dropped 2; count of bases not matched to a gene: 1. Here the CDR3 reads CSVAQGAGANVLTF. CDR3 sequence (DNA): TGCAGCGTTGCACAGGGGGCTGGGGCCAACGTCCTGACTTTC.

The CDR3 DNA follows: TGTGCCAGCAGGAGGGGGAGGGTTGGGGGTGCCTACGAAAAACTGTTTTTT. This gives the protein CASRRGRVGGAYEKLFF. This rearrangement joins TRBV21-1 to TRBJ1-4. TRBV21-1 is listed as a pseudogene. This CDR3 contains 17 residues.

This chain connects TRBV9 to TRBJ1-1; D uncertain. In germline, CDR1 is SGDLS, CDR2 YYNGEE. V was shortened by 3 bases and J by 5 bases, with 11 bases between the two germline ends. The CDR3 has 13 amino acids. CDR3 residues: CASSGLGGTEAFF. CDR3 nucleotides: TGTGCCAGCAGCGGTCTCGGCGGGACTGAAGCTTTCTTT. The whole variable domain, remainder taken from reference TRBV9 and TRBJ1-1, is DSGVTQTPKHLITATGQRVTLRCSPRSGDLSVYWYQQSLDQGLQFLIQYYNGEERAKGNILERFSAQQFPDLHSELNLSSLELGDSALYFCASSGLGGTEAFFGQGTRLTVV.

The chain has TRBV6-5 and TRBJ1-2; the match to TRBD1 covers 7 bases. V lost 4 bases, J lost 8 bases, and 4 bases stayed unmatched. From germline, CDR1 is MNHEY and CDR2 SVGAGI. This CDR3 comprises 12 residues. In DNA, the CDR3 is TGTGCCAGCAGTTCGACAGGGTTCGGCTACACCTTC. Translation gives CASSSTGFGYTF.

This clone has a handful of counts. This chain joins TRBV5-6 and TRBJ2-7; 12 bases agree with TRBD2. The CDR3 is 16 amino acids. Germline CDR1 reads SGHDT; CDR2 reads YYEEEE. Unmatched junction bases numbered 8, after V lost 4 bases and J lost 3 bases. CDR3 DNA sequence: TGTGCCAGCAGCCCCCCGACTAGCGGGAGTTACTACGAGCAGTACTTC. It encodes CASSPPTSGSYYEQYF.

This clone was seen only a few times. This chain joins TRBV6-5 and TRBJ2-5; 8 bases agree with TRBD2. V shed 4 bases, J shed 2 bases, and the junction held 9 bases outside the gene matches. There are 16 residues in the CDR3. Germline assignment: CDR1 MNHEY and CDR2 SVGAGI. For the CDR3, the DNA is TGTGCCAGCAGTTTCCGGGGCGCGGGGGGACAAGAGACCCAGTACTTC. As protein: CASSFRGAGGQETQYF.

This chain uses TRBV29-1 with TRBJ2-3; TRBD1 aligns across 9 bases. Germline CDR1 reads SQVTM; CDR2 reads ANQGSEA. V dropped 1 base and J dropped 4; count of bases not matched to a gene: 6. The length of the CDR3 is 15 residues. The CDR3 coding sequence is TGCAGCGTTGAAGCTCGGACAGGGGCACCAGATACGCAGTATTTT. It translates to CSVEARTGAPDTQYF.

The CDR3 sequence: CASMRAGELFF. In DNA form, the CDR3 reads TGTGCCAGCATGCGGGCCGGGGAGCTGTTTTTT. The gene calls are TRBV27 and TRBJ2-2, with D maybe TRBD2 (5 bases). The CDR3 runs 11 residues. Germline V gene data show CDR1 as MNHEY and CDR2 as SMNVEV (reference sequence). V shed 7 bases and J shed 6 bases, with 6 bases lying between them.

This chain uses TRBV15 with TRBJ1-1; D is undetermined. The CDR3 loop spans 13 amino acids. The germline V gene has CDR1 LNHNV and CDR2 YYDKDF (reference sequence). V dropped 1 base and J dropped 0 bases, with 3 bases sitting between them. CDR3 bases: TGTGCCACCAGCAGAGGCGTGAACACTGAAGCTTTCTTT. Translation gives CATSRGVNTEAFF.

This chain uses TRBV27 with TRBJ2-6, with TRBD1 identical over 11 bases. With 8 bases clipped from V and 1 base from J, the junction kept 7 bases outside the gene matches. The CDR3 runs 17 residues. Germline values: CDR1 MNHEY, CDR2 SMNVEV (reference sequence). The CDR3 DNA is TGTGCCAGCCAAGCCGGACAGGGGGCATCTGGGGCCAACGTCCTGACTTTC. It translates to CASQAGQGASGANVLTF.

The chain recombines TRBV5-1 with TRBJ2-7, with D uncertain. The CDR3 is 11 residues long. V was shortened by 0 bases and J by 8 bases, with 6 bases between the two germline ends. The germline gives CDR1 SGHRS, CDR2 YFSETQ. The CDR3 DNA is TGCGCCAGCAGCTTGGAGAGCCAGCAGTACTTC. Its protein is CASSLESQQYF.

This chain links TRBV4-1 with TRBJ2-3; 11 bases fit TRBD2. The ends lost 2 bases at V and 5 bases at J; junction bases unmatched: 3. In germline, CDR1 is MGHRA, CDR2 YSYEKL. The CDR3 sequence is 15 residues long. The CDR3 here is CASSQNGLAGDTQYF. CDR3 nucleotide sequence: TGCGCCAGCAGCCAAAACGGACTAGCGGGAGATACGCAGTATTTT.

The V gene is TRBV19, the J gene TRBJ2-5; 8 bases agree with TRBD1. The germline gives CDR1 LNHDA, CDR2 SQIVND (reference sequence). The CDR3 spans 15 residues. The ends lost 5 bases at V and 3 bases at J; junction bases unmatched: 8. In nucleotides, the CDR3 is TGTGCCAGTAGTGGTTGGACAGGGCTAAAAGAGACCCAGTACTTC. Translating gives CASSGWTGLKETQYF.

The chain is built from TRBV4-3 and TRBJ2-1; 7 bases are a match to TRBD2. Per germline, CDR1 LGHNA and CDR2 YSLEER. The V and J ends lost 4 bases and 8 bases, in that order; junction bases with no gene match: 8. This CDR3 contains 14 residues. DNA of the CDR3: TGCGCCAGCAGCCGAAGACTAGCCCGCGATGAGCAGTTCTTC. Its protein product is CASSRRLARDEQFF.

This clone appeared a few times. The chain carries TRBV29-1 and TRBJ2-3; 10 nucleotides align to TRBD2. Germline CDR1 and CDR2: SQVTM and ANQGSEA. The CDR3 spans 14 residues. Losses at the gene ends were 6 bases for V and 3 bases for J; bases not matched to a gene: 6. The CDR3 DNA follows: TGCAGCGTCCAAGCGGGGGGGGCGACAGATACGCAGTATTTT. Amino acids: CSVQAGGATDTQYF.

CDR3 nucleotide sequence: TGTGCTAGTGGTTTGGTACGGGGGAGCGGGGGGTTCGAGCAGTACTTC. Translation gives CASGLVRGSGGFEQYF. The rearrangement joins TRBV12-5 to TRBJ2-7, with 9 bases aligning to TRBD2. The CDR3 is 16 residues long. J was trimmed by 6 bases and V by 0 bases; bases with no gene match: 9. CDR1 is LGHNT, CDR2 FRNRAP, per germline.

This clone has just one count. The gene calls are TRBV27 and TRBJ2-4; D is possibly TRBD2 (6 bases). This CDR3 has 13 residues. Trimming stripped 3 bases from V and 9 bases from J, with 12 bases between. Germline CDR1 is MNHEY and CDR2 is SMNVEV (reference sequence). CDR3 coding DNA: TGTGCCAGCAGTTTTGGGAGGAGGGGCATTCAGTACTTC. This gives the protein CASSFGRRGIQYF.

This chain connects TRBV4-2 to TRBJ2-7, with D possibly matching TRBD2 (5 bases). V lost 4 bases, J lost 2 bases, and 18 bases lay in between. The CDR3 sequence is 16 residues long. From germline, CDR1 is LGHNA and CDR2 YNFKEQ. DNA of the CDR3: TGTGCCAGCAGCCGATTTTTTACGAGGGAGACCTACGAGCAGTACTTC. Its translation: CASSRFFTRETYEQYF.

This clone was recorded only once. This chain uses TRBV30 with TRBJ1-6, with 8 nucleotides matching TRBD1. V lost 2 bases to trimming and J lost 10 bases; unmatched junction nucleotides: 7. The CDR3 runs to 14 residues. Germline V CDR1 and CDR2: GTSNPN, SVGIG (reference sequence). CDR3 sequence: CAWSTDRGGSPLHF. As DNA, the CDR3 is TGTGCCTGGAGTACAGACAGGGGTGGCTCACCCCTCCACTTT.

The chain joins TRBV7-3 to TRBJ2-5, with 9 bases matching TRBD2. The J call may be in error: the DNA end matches TRBJ2-7 better. CDR3 length: 16 residues. CDR1 SGHTA and CDR2 FQGTGA come from the germline V gene. The CDR3 is CASSLGMGAGGHEQYF. The CDR3 nucleotides are TGTGCCAGCAGCTTAGGTATGGGGGCGGGGGGGCACGAGCAGTACTTC.